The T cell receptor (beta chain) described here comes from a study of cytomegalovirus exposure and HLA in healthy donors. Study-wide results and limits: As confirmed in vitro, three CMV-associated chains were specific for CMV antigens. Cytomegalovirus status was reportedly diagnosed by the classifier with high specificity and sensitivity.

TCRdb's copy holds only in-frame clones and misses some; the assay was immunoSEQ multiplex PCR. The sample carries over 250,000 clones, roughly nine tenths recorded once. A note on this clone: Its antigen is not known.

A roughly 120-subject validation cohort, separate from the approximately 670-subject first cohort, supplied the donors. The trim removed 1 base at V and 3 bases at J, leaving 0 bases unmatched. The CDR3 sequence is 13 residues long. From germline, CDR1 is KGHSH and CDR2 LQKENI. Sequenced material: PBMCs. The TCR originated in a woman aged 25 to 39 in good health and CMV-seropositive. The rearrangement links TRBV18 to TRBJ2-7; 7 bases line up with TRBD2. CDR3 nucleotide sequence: TGTGCCAGCTCACCACGGGGGGGCTACGAGCAGTACTTC. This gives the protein CASSPRGGYEQYF.